These 5 T cell receptor beta chains originate from one sample sequenced in a study of PD-L1 blockade in urothelial cancer. Time point of the sample: pretreatment peripheral blood. Here immunoSEQ multiplex PCR was the method, and the copy in TCRdb shows in-frame clones only, minus some. The sample has tens of thousands of clones, around 75% seen once. This specimen was PBMCs, taken around atezolizumab (anti-PD-L1) treatment. Receptor source: a man aged 70-80 years with urothelial cancer.

In DNA form, the CDR3 reads TGTGCCAGCAGTGAATTGGGCCTGATAGGCGGGGAGCTGTTTTTT. Translated, it gives CASSELGLIGGELFF. The gene calls are TRBV6-1 and TRBJ2-2; no clear D. V lost 2 bases and J lost 7, with 14 bases in between. This CDR3 contains 15 residues. Germline CDR1 MNHNS, CDR2 SASEGT.

This clone appeared once. The chain links TRBV5-6 to TRBJ1-4, with a tentative D call TRBD1 (5 bases). CDR3 length: 15 amino acids. The V and J ends lost 1 base and 6 bases respectively, with 13 bases between them. Germline assignment: CDR1 SGHDT and CDR2 YYEEEE. The CDR3 sequence: CASSLWGESDEKLFF. The CDR3 DNA reads as TGTGCCAGCAGCTTGTGGGGGGAGAGTGATGAAAAACTGTTTTTT.

This clone has more than one count but fewer than ten. The CDR3 loop reads CASSARTANSPLHF. The CDR3 DNA reads TGTGCCAGCAGCGCGCGGACAGCGAATTCACCCCTCCACTTT. The V call is TRBV9, the J call TRBJ1-6; the D gene is possibly TRBD1 (6 bases). V lost 3 bases, J lost 7 bases, and 11 bases lay in between. The CDR3 is made up of 14 amino acids. Looked up from germline, CDR1 is SGDLS and CDR2 is YYNGEE. Combining the CDR3 with reference TRBV9 and TRBJ1-6 gives the whole variable domain DSGVTQTPKHLITATGQRVTLRCSPRSGDLSVYWYQQSLDQGLQFLIQYYNGEERAKGNILERFSAQQFPDLHSELNLSSLELGDSALYFCASSARTANSPLHFGNGTRLTVT.

The V call is TRBV11-3, the J call TRBJ2-3; D is undetermined. CDR1 is SGHNT and CDR2 is YENEEA in the germline V gene. CDR3 length: 12 amino acids. Trimming cost V 5 bases and J 4 bases, with 7 bases left between them. CDR3 sequence: CASSARADTQYF. The CDR3 DNA reads TGTGCCAGCAGCGCGAGAGCAGATACGCAGTATTTT.

The chain has TRBV6-1 and TRBJ1-2; D is unclear. Germline-derived CDR1 and CDR2 are MNHNS and SASEGT. The CDR3 covers 12 residues. The V end lost 6 bases, the J end lost 4 bases, and 9 bases lay between the germline ends. Here the CDR3 reads CASRTLGYGYTF. CDR3 nucleotide sequence: TGTGCCAGCAGAACTCTAGGCTATGGCTACACCTTC.